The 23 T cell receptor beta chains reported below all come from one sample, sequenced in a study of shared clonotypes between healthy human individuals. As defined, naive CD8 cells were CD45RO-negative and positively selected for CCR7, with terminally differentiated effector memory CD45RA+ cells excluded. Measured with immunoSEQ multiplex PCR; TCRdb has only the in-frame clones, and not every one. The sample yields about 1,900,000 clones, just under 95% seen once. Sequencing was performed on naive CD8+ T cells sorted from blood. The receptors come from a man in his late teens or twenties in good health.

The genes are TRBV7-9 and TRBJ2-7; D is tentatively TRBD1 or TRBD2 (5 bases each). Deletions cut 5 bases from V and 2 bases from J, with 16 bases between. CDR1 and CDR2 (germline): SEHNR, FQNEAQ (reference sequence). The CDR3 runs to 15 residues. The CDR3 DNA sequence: TGTGCCAGCAGCCGGGCCGGGACCGCCACCTACGAGCAGTACTTC. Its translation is CASSRAGTATYEQYF.

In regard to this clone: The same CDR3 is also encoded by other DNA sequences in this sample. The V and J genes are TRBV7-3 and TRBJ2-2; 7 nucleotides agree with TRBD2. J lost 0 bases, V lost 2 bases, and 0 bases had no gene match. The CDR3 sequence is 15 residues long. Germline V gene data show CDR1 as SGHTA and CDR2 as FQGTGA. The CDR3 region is CASSLGTTNTGELFF. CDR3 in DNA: TGTGCCAGCAGCTTAGGGACTACGAACACCGGGGAGCTGTTTTTT.

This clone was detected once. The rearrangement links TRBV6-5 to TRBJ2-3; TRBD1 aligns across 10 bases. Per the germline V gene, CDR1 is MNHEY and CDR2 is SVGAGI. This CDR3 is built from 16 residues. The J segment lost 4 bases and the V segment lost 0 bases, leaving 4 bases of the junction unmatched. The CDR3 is CASSYSGDRGPDTQYF. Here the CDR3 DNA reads TGTGCCAGCAGTTACTCAGGAGACAGGGGGCCAGATACGCAGTATTTT.

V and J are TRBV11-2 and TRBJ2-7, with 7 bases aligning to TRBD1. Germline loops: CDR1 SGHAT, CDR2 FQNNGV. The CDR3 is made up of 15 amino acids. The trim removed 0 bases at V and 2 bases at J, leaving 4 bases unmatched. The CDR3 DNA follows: TGTGCCAGCAGCTTAGATACCCAGGGGGCCTACGAGCAGTACTTC. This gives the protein CASSLDTQGAYEQYF.

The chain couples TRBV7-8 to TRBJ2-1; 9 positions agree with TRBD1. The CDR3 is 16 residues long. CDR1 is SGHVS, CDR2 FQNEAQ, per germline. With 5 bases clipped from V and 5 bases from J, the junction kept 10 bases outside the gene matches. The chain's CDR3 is CASSAPGQGWNNEQFF. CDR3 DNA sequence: TGTGCCAGCAGCGCCCCAGGACAGGGGTGGAACAATGAGCAGTTCTTC.

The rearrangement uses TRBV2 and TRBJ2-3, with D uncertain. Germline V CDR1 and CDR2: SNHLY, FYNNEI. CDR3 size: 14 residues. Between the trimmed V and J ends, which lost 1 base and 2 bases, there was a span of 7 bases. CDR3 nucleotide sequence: TGTGCCAGCAGTGAAGACCAGCCCACAGATACGCAGTATTTT. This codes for CASSEDQPTDTQYF.

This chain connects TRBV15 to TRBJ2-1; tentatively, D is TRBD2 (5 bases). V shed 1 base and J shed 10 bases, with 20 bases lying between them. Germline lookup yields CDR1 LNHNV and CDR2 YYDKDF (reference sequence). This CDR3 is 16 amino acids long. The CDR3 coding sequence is TGTGCCACCAGCAGAGCCTCAGAGGCGGGCTGGAAGGAGCAGTTCTTC. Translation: CATSRASEAGWKEQFF.

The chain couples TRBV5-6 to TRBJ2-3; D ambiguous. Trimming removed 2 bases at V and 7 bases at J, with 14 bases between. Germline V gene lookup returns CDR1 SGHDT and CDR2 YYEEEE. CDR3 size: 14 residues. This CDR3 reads CASSLDEFANTQYF. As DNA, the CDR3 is TGTGCCAGCAGCTTAGATGAGTTTGCAAATACGCAGTATTTT.

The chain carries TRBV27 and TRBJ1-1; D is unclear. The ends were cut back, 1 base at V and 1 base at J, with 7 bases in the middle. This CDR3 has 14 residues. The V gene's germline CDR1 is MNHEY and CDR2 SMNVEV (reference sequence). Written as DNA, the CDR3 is TGTGCCAGCAGTTTATATCGTTCGAACACTGAAGCTTTCTTT. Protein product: CASSLYRSNTEAFF.

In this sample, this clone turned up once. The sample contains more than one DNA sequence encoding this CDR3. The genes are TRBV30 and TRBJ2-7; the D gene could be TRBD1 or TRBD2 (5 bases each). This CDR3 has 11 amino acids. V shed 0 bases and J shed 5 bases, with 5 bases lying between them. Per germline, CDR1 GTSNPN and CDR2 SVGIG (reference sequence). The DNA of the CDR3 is TGTGCCTGGAGTGTGGGGGACGAGCAGTACTTC. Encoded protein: CAWSVGDEQYF.

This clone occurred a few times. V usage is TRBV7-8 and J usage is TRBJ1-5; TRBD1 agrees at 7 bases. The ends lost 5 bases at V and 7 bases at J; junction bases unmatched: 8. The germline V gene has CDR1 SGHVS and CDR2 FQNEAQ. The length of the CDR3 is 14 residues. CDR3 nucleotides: TGTGCCAGCAGCCAAACAGGGGAAGGGCAGCCCCAGCATTTT. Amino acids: CASSQTGEGQPQHF.

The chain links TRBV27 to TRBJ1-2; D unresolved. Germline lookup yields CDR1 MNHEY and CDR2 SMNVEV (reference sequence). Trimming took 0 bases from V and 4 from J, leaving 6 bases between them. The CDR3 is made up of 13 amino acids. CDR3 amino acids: CASSLSALYGYTF. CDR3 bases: TGTGCCAGCAGTTTATCAGCACTCTATGGCTACACCTTC.

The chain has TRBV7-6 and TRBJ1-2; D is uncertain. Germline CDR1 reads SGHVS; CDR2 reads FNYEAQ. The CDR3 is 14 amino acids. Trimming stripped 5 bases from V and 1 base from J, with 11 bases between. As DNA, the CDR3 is TGTGCCAGCAGCGCAGGCACGGGTAACTATGGCTACACCTTC. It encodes CASSAGTGNYGYTF.

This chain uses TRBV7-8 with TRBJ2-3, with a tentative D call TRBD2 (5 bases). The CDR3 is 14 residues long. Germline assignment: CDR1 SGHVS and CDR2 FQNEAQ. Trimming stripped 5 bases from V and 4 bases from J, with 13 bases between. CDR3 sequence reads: CASSGSIGADTQYF. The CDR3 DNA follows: TGTGCCAGCAGCGGAAGCATCGGGGCAGATACGCAGTATTTT.

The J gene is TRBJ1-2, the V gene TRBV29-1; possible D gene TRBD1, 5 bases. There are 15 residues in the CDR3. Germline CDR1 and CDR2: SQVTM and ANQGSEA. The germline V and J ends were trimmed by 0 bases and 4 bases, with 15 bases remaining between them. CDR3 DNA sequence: TGCAGCGTTGAAGATCAAGGGACTCGCCTCTATGGCTACACCTTC. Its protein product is CSVEDQGTRLYGYTF.

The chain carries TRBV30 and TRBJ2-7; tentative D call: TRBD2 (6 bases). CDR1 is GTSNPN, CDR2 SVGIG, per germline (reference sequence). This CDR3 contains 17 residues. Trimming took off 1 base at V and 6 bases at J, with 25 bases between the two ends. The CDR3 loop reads CAWSGLSLNGSLREQYF. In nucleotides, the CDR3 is TGTGCCTGGAGTGGATTGTCCCTTAACGGGAGCCTACGCGAGCAGTACTTC.

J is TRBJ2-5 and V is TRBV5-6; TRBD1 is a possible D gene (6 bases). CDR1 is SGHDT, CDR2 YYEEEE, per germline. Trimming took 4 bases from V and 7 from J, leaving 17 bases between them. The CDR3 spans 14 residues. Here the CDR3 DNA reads TGTGCCAGCAGCCTCCCCGGGACAAGGGGGACCCAGTACTTC. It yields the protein CASSLPGTRGTQYF.

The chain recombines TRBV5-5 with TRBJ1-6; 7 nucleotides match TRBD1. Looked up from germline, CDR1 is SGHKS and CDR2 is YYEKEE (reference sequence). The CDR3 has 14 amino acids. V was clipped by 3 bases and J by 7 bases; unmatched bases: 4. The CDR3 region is CASSSTGPNSPLHF. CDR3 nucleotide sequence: TGTGCCAGCAGCTCGACAGGGCCGAATTCACCCCTCCACTTT.

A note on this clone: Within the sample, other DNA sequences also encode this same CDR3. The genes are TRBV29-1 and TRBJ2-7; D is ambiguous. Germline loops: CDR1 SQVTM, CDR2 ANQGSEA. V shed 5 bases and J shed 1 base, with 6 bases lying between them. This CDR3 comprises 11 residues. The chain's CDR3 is CSVYGSYEQYF. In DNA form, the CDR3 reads TGCAGCGTTTATGGTTCCTACGAGCAGTACTTC.

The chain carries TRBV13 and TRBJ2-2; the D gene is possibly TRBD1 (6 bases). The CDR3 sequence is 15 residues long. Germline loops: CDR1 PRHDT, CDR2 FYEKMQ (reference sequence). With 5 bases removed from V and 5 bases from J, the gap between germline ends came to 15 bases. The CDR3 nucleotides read TGTGCCAGCAGCACCCGACAGGCCACGACCGGGGAGCTGTTTTTT. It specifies CASSTRQATTGELFF.

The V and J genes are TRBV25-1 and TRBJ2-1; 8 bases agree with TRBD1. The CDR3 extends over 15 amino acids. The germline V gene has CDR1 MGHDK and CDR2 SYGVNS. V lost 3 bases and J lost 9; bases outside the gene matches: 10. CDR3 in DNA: TGTGCCAGCAGTGAGGGGCAGGGGGCTTTAGGTGAGCAGTTCTTC. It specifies CASSEGQGALGEQFF.

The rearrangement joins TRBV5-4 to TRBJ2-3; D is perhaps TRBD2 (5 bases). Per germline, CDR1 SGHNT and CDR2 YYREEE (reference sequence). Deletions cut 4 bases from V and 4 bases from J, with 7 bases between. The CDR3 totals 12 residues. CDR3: CASSRGPDTQYF. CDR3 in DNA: TGTGCCAGCAGCCGAGGGCCAGATACGCAGTATTTT.

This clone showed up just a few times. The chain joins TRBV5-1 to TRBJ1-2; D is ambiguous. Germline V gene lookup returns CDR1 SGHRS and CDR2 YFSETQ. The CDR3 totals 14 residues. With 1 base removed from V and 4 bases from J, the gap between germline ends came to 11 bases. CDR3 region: CASSLKADPYGYTF. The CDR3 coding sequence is TGCGCCAGCAGCTTGAAGGCAGACCCCTATGGCTACACCTTC.